The rows below give T cell receptor beta chains drawn from one sample of a study of T cell responses to AZD1222 COVID-19 vaccine. Sequenced by immunoSEQ multiplex PCR; TCRdb stores in-frame clones only, minus some. The data contain about 140,000 clones, about 90% of them singletons. The source was peripheral blood, collected 28 days after the second dose of the MenACWY control vaccine. The source of these receptors is an adult who received the MenACWY meningococcal vaccine as a control. The CDR3 runs from the conserved cysteine through the conserved F or W. D genes are given only for firm matches. Size tells how often a clone was seen (once, few, many) or the class of an expanded clone, and some rows leave it out.

j_call,d_call,v_call,clone_size,cdr3_nt,cdr3_aa
TRBJ2-1,TRBD1,TRBV5-6,NA,TGTGCCAGCAGCTTTCTGGGCACAGGGGGTCACAATGAGCAGTTCTTC,CASSFLGTGGHNEQFF
TRBJ1-3,NA,TRBV6-5,NA,TGTGCCAGCAGTCCTAAAGGGGGGCTTGGAAACACCATATATTTT,CASSPKGGLGNTIYF
TRBJ2-5,NA,TRBV5-8,NA,TGTGCCAGCATCTATCACGTGGGGGCTGAGACCCAGTACTTC,CASIYHVGAETQYF
TRBJ2-3,NA,TRBV7-3,NA,TGTGCCAGCAGCTCGAACACACCCAGCGGGCTTGGCACAGATACGCAGTATTTT,CASSSNTPSGLGTDTQYF
TRBJ1-3,TRBD1,TRBV7-6,NA,TGTGCCAGCAGCTCGTTGGTCAGGGGGCCCTCTGGAAACACCATATATTTT,CASSSLVRGPSGNTIYF
TRBJ2-2,TRBD1,TRBV9,NA,TGTGCCAGCAGCTTAACCAGGGGGCCGAACACCGGGGAGCTGTTTTTT,CASSLTRGPNTGELFF
TRBJ2-1,TRBD2,TRBV24-1,NA,TGTGCCACCAGTGCGAGACTAGCGGGGATAAATGAGCAGTTCTTC,CATSARLAGINEQFF
TRBJ2-1,TRBD2,TRBV5-5,NA,TGTGCCAGCAGCACCTTGGCGGGAGTGGGCAATGAGCAGTTCTTC,CASSTLAGVGNEQFF
TRBJ1-1,NA,TRBV11-2,NA,TGTGCCAGCAGCCTTAGACAGGCGCTAAACACTGAAGCTTTCTTT,CASSLRQALNTEAFF
TRBJ1-5,NA,TRBV6-5,NA,TGTGCCAGCAGTTATAACAGGGACTATCAGCCCCAGCATTTT,CASSYNRDYQPQHF
TRBJ1-6,NA,TRBV18,NA,TGTGCCAGCTCTTATCCCAATTCACCCCTCCACTTT,CASSYPNSPLHF
TRBJ2-5,NA,TRBV30,NA,TGTGCCTGGAGTGGGGGGAAGGAGACCCAGTACTTC,CAWSGGKETQYF
TRBJ2-3,TRBD1,TRBV3-1/TRBV3-2,NA,TGTGCCAGCAGCCCCGGGACAGGGGATGCAGATACGCAGTATTTT,CASSPGTGDADTQYF
TRBJ2-5,TRBD2,TRBV5-4,NA,TGTGCCAGCAGCCGCAGCGGCGGGGGGTACCAAGAGACCCAGTACTTC,CASSRSGGGYQETQYF
TRBJ2-5,NA,TRBV27,NA,TGTGCCAGCAGTTTAGGGCGGGGGCGGGAGACCCAGTACTTC,CASSLGRGRETQYF
TRBJ1-1,TRBD1,TRBV10-3,NA,TGTGCCATCAGTGAGAGGACAGGGATCACCCAAAGGACGAACACTGAAGCTTTCTTT,CAISERTGITQRTNTEAFF
TRBJ2-7,TRBD2,TRBV7-2,NA,TGTGCCAGCAGCGTCCAACTAGCGGGGGGGAGGTACGAGCAGTACTTC,CASSVQLAGGRYEQYF
TRBJ1-6,TRBD1,TRBV5-1,NA,TGCGCCAGCAGCCCCCGACAGGGGGTGGATTCACCCCTCCACTTT,CASSPRQGVDSPLHF
TRBJ2-7,TRBD2,TRBV3-1/TRBV3-2,NA,TGTGCCAGCAGCCACTCTAGCGGGAGGGGAGGCTACGAGCAGTACTTC,CASSHSSGRGGYEQYF
TRBJ2-2,NA,TRBV2,NA,TGTGCCAGCAGTGATCTCGGGTCGAACACCGGGGAGCTGTTTTTT,CASSDLGSNTGELFF
TRBJ1-3,TRBD1,TRBV4-3,NA,TGCGCCAGCAGCCAAGACCTCACAGGGGATTCTGGAAACACCATATATTTT,CASSQDLTGDSGNTIYF
TRBJ2-4,TRBD2,TRBV6-2/TRBV6-3,NA,TGTGCCAGCAGCGGGAGGGCCAAAAACATTCAGTACTTC,CASSGRAKNIQYF
TRBJ2-3,NA,TRBV19,NA,TGTGCCAGTAGTATAGCGGTCCGAGGTAGGGGGACACACAATCCGGATACGCAGTATTTT,CASSIAVRGRGTHNPDTQYF
TRBJ1-1,NA,TRBV2,NA,TGTGCCACCTTGATCATGGTTGCGTACACTGAAGCTTTCTTT,CATLIMVAYTEAFF
TRBJ2-2,NA,TRBV5-1,NA,TGCGCCAGCAGCTTGGCCGGGGTAGGGACAACGAACACCGGGGAGCTGTTTTTT,CASSLAGVGTTNTGELFF
TRBJ2-1,TRBD2,TRBV7-8,NA,TGTGCCAGCAGCCCCCAGACTAGCGGGAGTGCTCAGCAGTTCTTC,CASSPQTSGSAQQFF
TRBJ1-2,NA,TRBV12-3/TRBV12-4,once,TGTGCCAGCAGTCCAGGGTCGGGGGGCTACACCTTC,CASSPGSGGYTF
TRBJ2-7,NA,TRBV29-1,NA,TGCAGCGTTCCTGGTGTAGTGGGGTACGAGCAGTACTTC,CSVPGVVGYEQYF
TRBJ1-5,NA,TRBV5-6,NA,TGTGCCAGCAGCTTTCGGGGGGCATGGAACAATCAGCCCCAGCATTTT,CASSFRGAWNNQPQHF
TRBJ2-2,TRBD1,TRBV11-1,NA,TGTGCCAGCAGCTCCGGGACAGGGTCCGGGGAGCTGTTTTTT,CASSSGTGSGELFF
TRBJ1-1,NA,TRBV12-3/TRBV12-4,NA,TGTGCCAGCAGTTCTTTTATGAGCACTGAAGCTTTCTTT,CASSSFMSTEAFF
TRBJ2-5,TRBD1,TRBV10-1,NA,TGCGCCAGCAGTGAGTCCCCCGGGACAGGGTCCCAAGAGACCCAGTACTTC,CASSESPGTGSQETQYF
TRBJ2-4,NA,TRBV14,NA,TGTGCCAGCAGCCAGGGGGCCAAAAACATTCAGTACTTC,CASSQGAKNIQYF
TRBJ2-7,NA,TRBV6-5,NA,TGTGCCAGCAGTTACTCGGCTAGACACGAGCAGTACTTC,CASSYSARHEQYF
TRBJ1-1,NA,TRBV30,NA,TGTGCCTGGATGGGGCCGGGGGCGGCTGAAGCTTTCTTT,CAWMGPGAAEAFF
TRBJ1-2,TRBD1,TRBV6-5,NA,TGTGCCAGCAGTTCCCGACAGGGGCGCTATGGCTACACCTTC,CASSSRQGRYGYTF
TRBJ2-2,NA,TRBV2,NA,TGTGCCAGCAGTCGTCCCACTGGACTATCCGGGGAGCTGTTTTTT,CASSRPTGLSGELFF
TRBJ1-3,TRBD1,TRBV3-1/TRBV3-2,NA,TGTGCCAGCAGCCAGCGCCCAGGGGGCTCTGGAAACACCATATATTTT,CASSQRPGGSGNTIYF
TRBJ2-7,NA,TRBV29-1,NA,TGCAGCGTTGTGGCTAGTTCCTACGAGCAGTACTTC,CSVVASSYEQYF
TRBJ1-5,NA,TRBV28,once,TGTGCCAGCAGTTTATCCCAGGGGTCAAACCCTCAGCCCCAGCATTTT,CASSLSQGSNPQPQHF
TRBJ1-5,NA,TRBV5-6,NA,TGTGCCAGCAGCTTGACGGGGGTAACAAGCAATCAGCCCCAGCATTTT,CASSLTGVTSNQPQHF
TRBJ1-1,NA,TRBV18,NA,TGTGCCAGCTCACCGGTCGGGGGTAGGGAAGCTTTCTTT,CASSPVGGREAFF
TRBJ1-2,NA,TRBV19,NA,TGTGCCAGTAACCCCCTACCCCCCGGGACTCAAGCTAACTATGGCTACACCTTC,CASNPLPPGTQANYGYTF
TRBJ2-2,NA,TRBV21-1,NA,TGTGCCAGCAGCAAAGCCAGGGGACAGGGGTGTGAGGTCCACGGGGAGCTGTTTTTT,CASSKARGQGCEVHGELFF
TRBJ2-3,NA,TRBV29-1,NA,TGCAGCCGGAGTAGCGGCGGCACAGATACGCAGTATTTT,CSRSSGGTDTQYF
TRBJ2-3,TRBD2,TRBV27,NA,TGTGCCAGCAGTTTAGAACTAGCGGGCACAGATACGCAGTATTTT,CASSLELAGTDTQYF
TRBJ1-2,NA,TRBV6-5,NA,TGTGCCACCCGACAGGCTTCTAACTATGGCTACACCTTC,CATRQASNYGYTF